The 12 T cell receptor beta chains below come from one sample, sequenced in a study of shared clonotypes between healthy human individuals. Repertoires were generated with immunoSEQ multiplex PCR, while TCRdb's copy carries only in-frame clones and drops some. The sample carries 400,000 to 500,000 clones, about three quarters recorded once. Specimen: PBMCs. The receptors here all came from a woman aged 40 to 50 in good health. Some clones in this sample may be carry-over from other donors' samples.

This rearrangement joins TRBV7-2 to TRBJ2-1, with D possibly being TRBD1 (5 bases). Between the trimmed V and J ends, which lost 3 bases and 6 bases, there was a span of 9 bases. This CDR3 spans 13 amino acids. CDR1 and CDR2 (germline): SGHTA, FQGNSA. In DNA, the CDR3 is TGTGCCAGCAGCTTTTCTACAGGCAATGAGCAGTTCTTC. Amino acid sequence: CASSFSTGNEQFF.

The chain has TRBV7-3 and TRBJ2-5; D uncertain. Trimming pared 4 bases from V and 1 base from J, leaving 7 bases between. Germline assignment: CDR1 SGHTA and CDR2 FQGTGA. The CDR3 length is 13 residues. The chain's CDR3 is CASSSPGQETQYF. CDR3 in DNA: TGTGCCAGCAGCTCCCCCGGCCAAGAGACCCAGTACTTC.

The chain joins TRBV7-9 to TRBJ2-7, with D tentatively TRBD1 (5 bases). This CDR3 spans 12 amino acids. Germline values: CDR1 SEHNR, CDR2 FQNEAQ (reference sequence). The V end was cut by 5 bases, the J end by 3 bases, with 8 bases between. CDR3 in DNA: TGTGCCAGCAGCGTCGACAGCTACGAGCAGTACTTC. Protein product: CASSVDSYEQYF.

This clone was seen repeatedly, ten times or more. The chain recombines TRBV7-2 with TRBJ1-3; TRBD1 aligns across 7 bases. After removal of 5 bases from V and 1 base from J, the junction contained 5 bases not matched to a gene. Germline CDR1 SGHTA, CDR2 FQGNSA. The CDR3 is 15 amino acids. CDR3 sequence: CASSPQTGSGNTIYF. The CDR3, as DNA: TGTGCCAGCAGCCCCCAGACAGGGTCTGGAAACACCATATATTTT.

This chain connects TRBV10-3 to TRBJ1-2, with D unclear. Germline CDR1 and CDR2: ENHRY and SYGVKD. The ends were cut back, 0 bases at V and 0 bases at J, with 14 bases in the middle. The CDR3 is 17 residues long. The CDR3 sequence is CAISESPTVIANYGYTF. The CDR3 DNA reads TGTGCCATCAGTGAGTCGCCTACAGTCATCGCTAACTATGGCTACACCTTC.

The gene calls are TRBV5-1 and TRBJ1-1; D unclear. CDR1 and CDR2 (germline): SGHRS, YFSETQ. The CDR3 consists of 15 residues. The V gene lost 4 bases and the J gene lost 5 bases, with 18 bases spanning the gap. This CDR3 reads CASSPTDGSSTEAFF. The CDR3 bases are TGCGCCAGCAGCCCAACGGACGGGAGTAGTACTGAAGCTTTCTTT.

This chain joins TRBV10-1 and TRBJ2-3; TRBD2 aligns across 8 bases. V dropped 10 bases and J dropped 4; count of bases not matched to a gene: 10. The CDR3 is made up of 14 amino acids. The germline V gene encodes CDR1 WNHNN and CDR2 SYGVQD (reference sequence). DNA of the CDR3: TGCGCCATTTCACTAGCGGTCGCGTCAGATACGCAGTATTTT. It yields the protein CAISLAVASDTQYF.

The V call is TRBV11-2, the J call TRBJ2-7; possible D gene TRBD2, 5 bases. V lost 2 bases and J 0 bases, leaving 11 bases between the germline ends. Germline V gene data show CDR1 as SGHAT and CDR2 as FQNNGV. The CDR3 runs 15 residues. The CDR3 region has the DNA TGTGCCAGCAGCTTACCCGGGGTCCTCTCCTACGAGCAGTACTTC. Its translation: CASSLPGVLSYEQYF.

This chain connects TRBV28 to TRBJ2-5; a possible D gene is TRBD2 (6 bases). The end of the DNA aligns better with TRBJ2-7, so the J call may be wrong. The CDR3 has 15 residues. Germline V CDR1 and CDR2: MDHEN, SYDVKM. The CDR3 spells CASSFAGSSAYEQYF. The CDR3, as DNA: TGTGCCAGCAGTTTTGCCGGGAGTTCCGCCTACGAGCAGTACTTC.

The chain is built from TRBV5-8 and TRBJ2-1, with D perhaps matching TRBD1 (5 bases). With 2 bases removed from V and 7 bases from J, the gap between germline ends came to 19 bases. The CDR3 has 16 amino acids. Germline V gene sequence: CDR1 SGHTS, CDR2 YDEGEE. The CDR3 DNA reads TGTGCCAGCAGCTTTGGCCCCCCGGACATTGGGAATGAGCAGTTCTTC. Residues: CASSFGPPDIGNEQFF.

The chain is built from TRBV19 and TRBJ2-1, with D uncertain. Trimming pared 5 bases from V and 0 bases from J, leaving 17 bases between. This CDR3 region has 17 residues. Germline lookup yields CDR1 LNHDA and CDR2 SQIVND (reference sequence). The CDR3 nucleotides are TGTGCCAGTAGTGCCATCCCACGAGTGGGCTCCTACAATGAGCAGTTCTTC. Translation: CASSAIPRVGSYNEQFF.

The V call is TRBV4-2, the J call TRBJ2-3; TRBD2 matches 7 bases. CDR3 length equals 15 residues. After removal of 0 bases from V and 4 bases from J, the junction contained 4 bases not matched to a gene. Looked up from germline, CDR1 is LGHNA and CDR2 is YNFKEQ. The CDR3 is CASSQEGGRADTQYF. Here the CDR3 DNA reads TGTGCCAGCAGCCAAGAAGGTGGGAGGGCAGATACGCAGTATTTT.